These T cell receptor beta chains were read from a single sample in a study of neurological immune-mediated disorders. MiXCR, applied by TCRdb to the 5' RACE reads, yields one record per CDR3 protein. This sample has almost 85,000 distinct CDR3 sequences; 2.5% to 3% occur once, and the top ten carry about 1%. Material for sequencing was PBMCs. Every receptor here comes from a woman between 25 and 40 years old with multiple sclerosis. CDR3s include the opening cysteine and the closing phenylalanine or tryptophan. The D gene is left open where the match is weak. Where a row states a size, it is once, few, many or the class of an expanded clone; other rows omit it.

J,size,V,D,DNA,CDR3
TRBJ2-1,many,TRBV29-1,NA,TGCAGCGTTGAAGGGGTTAGCAGGAATCGTAGTTCCTACAATGAGCAGTTCTTC,CSVEGVSRNRSSYNEQFF
TRBJ2-1,medium-sized,TRBV20-1,NA,TGCAGTGCTAGAGATTGGGGGAATGAGCAGTTCTTC,CSARDWGNEQFF
TRBJ2-1,many,TRBV7-2,NA,TGTGCCAGCAGCTTAGAAGGGGGTATCTACAATGAGCAGTTCTTC,CASSLEGGIYNEQFF
TRBJ2-1,many,TRBV5-1,NA,TGCGCCAGCAGCCTCACTGGGGGCTCCATTAAGATTGATGAGCAGTTCTTC,CASSLTGGSIKIDEQFF
TRBJ1-1,many,TRBV7-2,NA,TGTGCCAGCAGCGCCCAAGGACAGACTGAAGCTTTCTTT,CASSAQGQTEAFF
TRBJ2-5,many,TRBV20-1,TRBD2,TGCAGTGCTAGAGATCCGGGGGGGGTTCAAGAGACCCAGTACTTC,CSARDPGGVQETQYF
TRBJ2-7,many,TRBV20-1,NA,TGCAGTGCTAGAGATGTCAGCTCCTACGAGCAGTACTTC,CSARDVSSYEQYF
TRBJ1-1,NA,TRBV6-1,NA,TGTGACAGCACCACCACGAACACTGAAGCTTTCTTT,CDSTTTNTEAFF
TRBJ2-7,many,TRBV25-1,NA,TGTGCCAGTTTTACGGGGCACGAGCAGTACTTC,CASFTGHEQYF
TRBJ2-7,many,TRBV5-1,TRBD2,TGCGCCAGCAGCCAGTCCGGGACTAGCGGGTACGAGCAGTACTTC,CASSQSGTSGYEQYF
TRBJ2-3,many,TRBV20-1,TRBD2,TGCAGTGCTAAGGATTCTAGCGGGTTACGAGATACGCAGTATTTT,CSAKDSSGLRDTQYF
TRBJ2-1,many,TRBV12-3/TRBV12-4,NA,TGTGCCAGCAGTCGAGAAGGGGGTGAGCAGTTCTTC,CASSREGGEQFF
TRBJ2-5,NA,TRBV10-3,TRBD2,TGTGCCATCAGTGAGTCAGGGCGGGGGCAAGAGACCCAGTACTTC,CAISESGRGQETQYF
TRBJ1-1,many,TRBV7-2,TRBD1,TGTGCCAGCAGCTCAGGACAGGGTAGAGCAGCTTTCTTT,CASSSGQGRAAFF
TRBJ2-7,many,TRBV10-3,NA,TGTGCCATCAGTGTCTCCTACGAGCAGTACTTC,CAISVSYEQYF
TRBJ2-3,many,TRBV20-1,TRBD2,TGCAGTGCGGGACTAGCGGAACGAACAGATACGCAGTATTTT,CSAGLAERTDTQYF
TRBJ2-7,many,TRBV29-1,TRBD2,TGCAGCGTTGAGTTCTTTAGCGGGCCCTCCTACGAGCAGTACTTC,CSVEFFSGPSYEQYF
TRBJ1-5,many,TRBV3-1,NA,TGTGCCAGCAGCCATGCAGGGGGCAATCAGCCCCAGCATTTT,CASSHAGGNQPQHF
TRBJ2-7,many,TRBV4-3,NA,TGCGCCAGCAGCCAAGAGAGGGATGTCTACGAGCAGTACTTC,CASSQERDVYEQYF
TRBJ2-1,many,TRBV20-1,TRBD1,TGCAGCGTTCCCGGGACAGGTTGGACCAATGAGCAGTTCTTC,CSVPGTGWTNEQFF
TRBJ2-7,many,TRBV3-1,NA,TGTGCCAGCAGCCCAAGAACCTACGAGCAGTACTTC,CASSPRTYEQYF
TRBJ1-6,many,TRBV7-2,NA,TGTGCCAGCAGCTTAGAGGCCAGCGGTTCACCCCTCCACTTT,CASSLEASGSPLHF
TRBJ2-7,many,TRBV5-1,TRBD2,TGCGCCAGCAGCTTCGGGGGGGGGTACGAGCAGTACTTC,CASSFGGGYEQYF
TRBJ2-5,many,TRBV7-2,NA,TGTGCCAGCAGCTTTTCAGGGGAGGAGACCCAGTACTTC,CASSFSGEETQYF
TRBJ1-2,many,TRBV12-3/TRBV12-4,NA,TGTGCCAGCAGTTTAAATTCTGGCTATGGCTACACCTTC,CASSLNSGYGYTF
TRBJ1-1,many,TRBV20-1,NA,TGCAGTGTGTCGTTGAACACTGAAGCTTTCTTT,CSVSLNTEAFF
TRBJ1-1,many,TRBV29-1,NA,TGCAGCGTTGGGCCCCCCAACACTGAAGCTTTCTTT,CSVGPPNTEAFF
TRBJ1-4,many,TRBV27,NA,TGTGCCAGCAGTTTACGCCAGGCCGATGAAAAACTGTTTTTT,CASSLRQADEKLFF
TRBJ2-7,many,TRBV20-1,NA,TGCAGTGCTAGAGATCGGAGTATTAGCTCCTACGAGCAGTACTTC,CSARDRSISSYEQYF
TRBJ2-2,many,TRBV10-1,NA,TGCGCCAGCAAAGCAGGTCCCACCGGGGAGCTGTTTTTT,CASKAGPTGELFF
TRBJ1-1,many,TRBV20-1,TRBD1,TGCAGTGCTAGGGGACAGGGGATGTTCACTGAAGCTTTCTTT,CSARGQGMFTEAFF
TRBJ2-3,many,TRBV7-9,NA,TGTGCCAGTGGTAGCGGTTTCACAGATACGCAGTATTTT,CASGSGFTDTQYF
TRBJ1-6,NA,TRBV29-1,TRBD1,TGCAGCGCAGTAAAGGAAGGAGACAGGGGGCGAGAAAATTCACCCCTCCACTTT,CSAVKEGDRGRENSPLHF
TRBJ2-1,many,TRBV5-1,TRBD2,TGCGCCAGCAGAGGGAGAGCGGCGGGAGAGAATGAGCAGTTCTTC,CASRGRAAGENEQFF
TRBJ1-4,few,TRBV6-6,NA,TGTGCCAGCAGTGAAAGCGAGGCAACTAATGAAAAACTGTTTTTT,CASSESEATNEKLFF
TRBJ2-1,many,TRBV12-3/TRBV12-4,NA,TGTGCCAGCAGTTTGGGTCTGGGGGCATATGCGCGGGAGTATGAGCAGTTCTTC,CASSLGLGAYAREYEQFF
TRBJ2-5,many,TRBV27,NA,TGTGCCAGCAGCACCAACCCGGGGACCCAGTACTTC,CASSTNPGTQYF
TRBJ2-7,many,TRBV20-1,TRBD1,TGCAGTGCTAGTAGTCGCACAGGGGACTACGAGCAGTACTTC,CSASSRTGDYEQYF
TRBJ2-5,many,TRBV20-1,NA,TGCAGTGCTAGAGAGGCGGCACTCCAAGAGACCCAGTACTTC,CSAREAALQETQYF
TRBJ2-1,many,TRBV10-2,TRBD2,TGCGCCAGCATTCCGGGACTAGCGGGAGACCTCTCCTACAATGAGCAGTTCTTC,CASIPGLAGDLSYNEQFF
TRBJ2-3,many,TRBV7-2,NA,TGTGCCAGCAGCTTAAGGGAGTCCCCCAGGGATACGCAGTATTTT,CASSLRESPRDTQYF
TRBJ2-5,NA,TRBV2,NA,TGTGCCAGCGCAGGGCAAGAGACCCAGTACTTC,CASAGQETQYF
TRBJ1-2,many,TRBV4-3,TRBD1,TGCGCCAGCAGCCAAGCTCCACAGGGGGTTGGTGGCTACACCTTC,CASSQAPQGVGGYTF
TRBJ1-1,many,TRBV29-1,NA,TGCAGCGTTAACTTGAACACTGAAGCTTTCTTT,CSVNLNTEAFF